Listed below are T cell receptor beta chains from one sample, sequenced in a study of cytomegalovirus exposure and HLA in healthy donors. Using immunoSEQ multiplex PCR, the repertoire was profiled, and TCRdb retains in-frame clones only, with some absent. Among 150,000 to 200,000 clones listed, about nine tenths were seen once. Input material: PBMCs. The receptors were sampled from a boy between 2 and 10 years old in good health and CMV-seronegative. Both conserved end residues are part of each CDR3. The D gene is left open where the match is weak. Expanded clones are given a class, and other clones once, few, many or no size at all.

TRBV5-6	TRBJ2-3	.	.	TGTGCCAGCAGCGACCGGGGGGATACGCAGTATTTT	CASSDRGDTQYF
TRBV15	TRBJ1-1	TRBD1	.	TGTGCCACCAGCATCCAGGGGGCCGGAAGCACTGAAGCTTTCTTT	CATSIQGAGSTEAFF
TRBV7-2	TRBJ1-3	.	.	TGTGCCAGCAGCCCGGGTGCTGGAAACACCATATATTTT	CASSPGAGNTIYF
TRBV30	TRBJ2-1	.	.	TGTGCCTGGAGTGTTAGGGCGGGGAATGAGCAGTTCTTC	CAWSVRAGNEQFF
TRBV7-2	TRBJ2-3	TRBD1	.	TGTGCCAGCAGCTTGGGACAGGGGTTATCGGATACGCAGTATTTT	CASSLGQGLSDTQYF
TRBV7-2	TRBJ2-4	.	.	TGTGCCAGCAGCCCGCCGGGGGTATCCAAAAACATTCAGTACTTC	CASSPPGVSKNIQYF
TRBV29-1	TRBJ2-4	.	.	TGCAGCGTTGAAGACGGGGTCGTGAACATTCAGTACTTC	CSVEDGVVNIQYF
TRBV30	TRBJ1-3	.	.	TGTGCCTGGAGTCACAGCCTTGGGAACACCATATATTTT	CAWSHSLGNTIYF
TRBV28	TRBJ1-2	TRBD1	.	TGTGCCAGCAGTTTATTCAAGGGGGCGCTTGACTCTGGCTACGCCTTC	CASSLFKGALDSGYAF
TRBV27	TRBJ2-7	.	.	TGTGCCAGCAGCCCCCAGGGGCTAGGAGAGGGTTCCTACGAGCAGTACTTC	CASSPQGLGEGSYEQYF
TRBV9	TRBJ1-2	TRBD1	.	TGTGCCAGCAGCCTCTCCCTCACCCTACCGGGACAGGGGGGAATGGGCTATGGCTACACCTTC	CASSLSLTLPGQGGMGYGYTF
TRBV7-9	TRBJ2-2	TRBD2	.	TGTGCCAGCAGCTTATTCGGTAGCGGGGGGCCGAACACCGGGGAGCTGTTTTTT	CASSLFGSGGPNTGELFF
TRBV5-1	TRBJ1-1	.	few	TGCGCCAGCAGCTTATTTCCGTCGGACACTGAAGCTTTCTTT	CASSLFPSDTEAFF
TRBV19	TRBJ2-7	TRBD2	.	TGTGCCAGTAGTATAGATCGGAGCGGGAGCCTCTACGAGCAGTACTTC	CASSIDRSGSLYEQYF
TRBV15	TRBJ2-3	TRBD2	.	TGTGCCACCAGCAGAGGCCTAGCGGGAGGCACAGATACGCAGTATTTT	CATSRGLAGGTDTQYF